This TCR beta chain was found in a study of early T cells in non-severe SARS-CoV-2 infection. TCRdb recomputed calls from the 5' RACE reads with MiXCR, one row per CDR3 protein. This sample carries roughly 86,000 distinct CDR3 sequences, 5.5% to 7.5% of them seen once, and the ten largest clones take roughly 8.4%. This clonotype was counted at least ten times. CDR1 is DFQATT, CDR2 SNEGSKA, per germline (reference sequence). This CDR3 region has 15 residues. Unmatched junction bases numbered 5, after V lost 1 base and J lost 3 bases. The chain has TRBV20-1 and TRBJ2-7; 11 bases match TRBD2. Sequences were obtained from whole blood. This clonotype originated in an adult who was a healthcare worker with PCR-confirmed SARS-CoV-2 infection or an uninfected control (not recorded which). CDR3 protein: CSARALAGGIYEQYF. The CDR3 bases are TGCAGTGCTAGAGCATTAGCGGGAGGGATCTACGAGCAGTACTTC.